This entry is about one TCR beta chain. This clonotype was counted between two and nine times. The specificity of this receptor is unknown. Base qualities are not at hand, and no much larger clone is one base apart. The sequencing machine was an Illumina NovaSeq 6000. Using 5'RACE with constant-segment primers, TCRalpha and TCRbeta cDNA libraries were constructed, with sample barcodes and unique molecular identifiers added in the process. Trizol reagent was used to extract RNA from every sample. Amplification of the libraries took two PCR steps, and the second step added a second sample barcode plus Illumina TruSeq adapters. Sequencing of the libraries was done on an Illumina NovaSeq, producing 2 x 150 bp paired-end reads. The authors processed their data as follows. With migec v1.2.7, reads were demultiplexed and then collapsed into UMI-guided consensus sequences. Using mixcr v2.1.11, the UMI consensuses were aligned to TRA and TRB V and J templates and assembled into clonotypes. Clonotypes were classified as expanded or contracted when called significant by both edgeR and NoisET, with noise models trained on biological replicates. edgeR calls used a false discovery rate-adjusted p below 0.01 and a log2 fold-change threshold of 1. As an exploratory analysis of dynamics, max-normalized trajectories of the 1000 most abundant clonotypes were examined by PCA with hierarchical clustering. Separately sequenced CD4+ and CD8+ repertoires were used to assign the CD4 or CD8 phenotype of responding clones. TCRdb reprocessed the public reads (quality trimming at Q25 with fastp, clone calling with MiXCR) and kept in-frame beta chains. Entries are consolidated by CDR3 protein sequence, retaining the most common genes and DNA. None of the V and J calls come from the authors' own analysis; TCRdb made them. Here the sample has 300,000 to 350,000 distinct CDR3 sequences; 13% occur a single time. Over 20% of the sample is held by the ten biggest clonotypes.

The data were taken from a study of T-cell memory formation after mild COVID-19 (dated by TCRdb to the early 2020s). The study in broad terms: TCR sequence clusters from the two donors were largely donor specific. In a couple of donors, T-cell clones that expanded and contracted after mild COVID-19 were tracked by sequencing TCRalpha and TCRbeta repertoires over time. Two young, previously healthy adult volunteers, one female and one male, were included in the cohort.

The CDR3 runs 16 residues from the cysteine to the phenylalanine. Only the CDR3 DNA stays, 48 bases, in frame from base 1. V was cut back by 7 bases and J by 1 base, leaving a gap of 19 bases between them. The germline V gene supplies CDR1 LGHNA and CDR2 YNFKEQ. Ficoll-Paque density gradient centrifugation was used to isolate PBMCs. Results and caveats for the whole study, not just this receptor: Clones that contracted from day 15 to 85 showed balanced CD4/CD8 phenotypes, whereas a second wave of clones that expanded from day 15 to 37 leaned towards CD4+. Only a couple of mild cases were covered by the study, and larger cohorts that include severe cases with pre-infection samples were considered necessary. Contracting CD4+ clones were located mainly in the CM and EM memory subsets, whereas CD8+ clones were found to be enriched in EMRA. SARS-CoV-2 specificity of the second-wave clones peaking on day 37 was not confirmed. Some responding clones were detected in pre-infection memory, suggesting pre-existing cross-reactive memory T cells joined the SARS-CoV-2 response.

The rearranged segments are TRBV4-2 and TRBJ2-5; the D call is possibly TRBD1 or TRBD2, each sharing 5 bases. Sequenced material: PBMCs or a T cell subset sorted from them (not recorded which). The source is a young man who had mild COVID-19 (a few samples of this study predate the infection). The sample titles of this study are shuffled in the database, so cell type and time point are left out; the donor was told from shared clones. Here is the DNA: TGTGCCAGCACCGCAGCGTGGGCAGGGACCCAAGAGACCCAGTACTTC. This yields the protein CASTAAWAGTQETQYF.